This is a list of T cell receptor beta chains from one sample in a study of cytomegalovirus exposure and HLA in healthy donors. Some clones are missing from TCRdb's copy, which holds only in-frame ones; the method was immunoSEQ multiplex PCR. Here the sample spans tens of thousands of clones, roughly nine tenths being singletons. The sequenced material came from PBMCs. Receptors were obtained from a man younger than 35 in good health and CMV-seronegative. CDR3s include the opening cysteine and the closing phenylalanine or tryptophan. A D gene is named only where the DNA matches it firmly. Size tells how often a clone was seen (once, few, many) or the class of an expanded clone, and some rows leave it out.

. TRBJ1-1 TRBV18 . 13 CASSQNSDTEAFF TGTGCCAGCTCTCAAAATAGTGACACTGAAGCTTTCTTT
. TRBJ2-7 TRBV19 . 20 CATQAPLALGGEGLIHEQYF TGTGCCACCCAAGCCCCTCTTGCCTTAGGGGGGGAGGGCCTAATCCACGAGCAGTACTTC
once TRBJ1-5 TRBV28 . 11 CASSWEGPQHF TGTGCCAGCAGTTGGGAGGGGCCCCAGCATTTT
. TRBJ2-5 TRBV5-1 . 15 CASSRTGSQPETQYF TGCGCCAGCAGCCGAACCGGGTCCCAACCGGAGACCCAGTACTTC
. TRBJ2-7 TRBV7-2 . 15 CASSHPPGHTRGQYF TGTGCCAGCAGCCACCCGCCGGGACACACTCGGGGGCAGTACTTC
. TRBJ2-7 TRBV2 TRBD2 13 CASTLAGVREQYF TGTGCCAGCACATTGGCGGGAGTGAGGGAGCAGTACTTC
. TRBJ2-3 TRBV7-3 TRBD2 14 CASSLSGRADTQYF TGTGCCAGCAGCTTAAGTGGGAGGGCAGATACGCAGTATTTT
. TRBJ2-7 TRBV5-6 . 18 CASSPLAGGFLSSYEQYF TGTGCCAGCAGCCCCCTAGCTGGCGGTTTCCTAAGCTCCTACGAGCAGTACTTC
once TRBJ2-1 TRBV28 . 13 CASSSSLAGEQFF TGTGCCAGCAGCTCTTCACTAGCTGGTGAGCAGTTCTTC
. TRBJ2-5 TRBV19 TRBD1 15 CASSVPGQGVETQYF TGTGCCAGTAGTGTACCGGGACAGGGGGTGGAGACCCAGTACTTC
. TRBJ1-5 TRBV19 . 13 CASTGSLLNPQHF TGTGCCAGCACAGGGTCCCTTTTGAATCCCCAGCATTTT
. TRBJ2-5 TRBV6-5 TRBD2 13 CASSSGTRETQYF TGTGCCAGCAGTTCCGGGACTAGAGAGACCCAGTACTTC
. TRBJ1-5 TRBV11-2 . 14 CASSLYGVNQPQHF TGTGCCAGCAGCTTATATGGAGTCAATCAGCCCCAGCATTTT
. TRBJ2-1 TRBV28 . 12 CASSSEVLEQFF TGTGCCAGCAGTTCTGAGGTTCTTGAGCAGTTCTTC
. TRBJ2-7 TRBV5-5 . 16 CASSSFEGRLSYEQYF TGTGCCAGCAGTTCCTTCGAGGGCAGGCTCTCCTACGAGCAGTACTTC
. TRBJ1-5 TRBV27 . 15 CASSPGGQYNQPQHF TGTGCCAGCAGTCCCGGCGGACAGTACAATCAGCCCCAGCATTTT
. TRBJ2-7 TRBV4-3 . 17 CASSQGASAIPSYEQYF TGCGCCAGCAGCCAAGGGGCTAGCGCTATTCCCTCCTACGAGCAGTACTTC
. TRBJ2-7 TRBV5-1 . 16 CASRRGQTVTTYEQYF TGCGCCAGCAGGAGAGGACAGACGGTTACGACCTACGAGCAGTACTTC
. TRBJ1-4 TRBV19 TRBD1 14 CASSIGGGDEKLFF TGTGCCAGTAGTATCGGAGGGGGCGATGAAAAACTGTTTTTT
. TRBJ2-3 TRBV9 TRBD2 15 CASRPSGLSTDTQYF TGTGCCAGCAGACCTAGCGGGCTTAGCACAGATACGCAGTATTTT
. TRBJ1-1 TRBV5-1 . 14 CASSLDTGSTEAFF TGCGCCAGCAGCTTGGATACAGGGAGCACTGAAGCTTTCTTT
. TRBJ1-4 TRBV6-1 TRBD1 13 CASSEDKGQKLFF TGTGCCAGCAGTGAAGACAAGGGACAGAAACTGTTTTTT
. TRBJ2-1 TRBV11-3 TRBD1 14 CASSARQGGNEQFF TGTGCCAGCAGCGCCCGACAGGGGGGGAATGAGCAGTTCTTC
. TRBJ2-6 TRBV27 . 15 CASRYSFSGANVLTF TGTGCCAGCAGATACAGCTTCTCTGGGGCCAACGTCCTGACTTTC
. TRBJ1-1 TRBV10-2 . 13 CASSDVGNTEAFF TGCGCCAGCAGTGATGTCGGGAACACTGAAGCTTTCTTT
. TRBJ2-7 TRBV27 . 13 CASAGFNSYEQYF TGTGCCAGCGCAGGGTTCAACTCCTACGAGCAGTACTTC
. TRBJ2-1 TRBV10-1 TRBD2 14 CASSERTSVDEQFF TGCGCCAGCAGTGAAAGGACTAGTGTCGATGAGCAGTTCTTC
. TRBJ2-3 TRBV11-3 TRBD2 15 CASSQRGGREDTQYF TGTGCCAGCAGCCAGCGGGGCGGGAGGGAAGATACGCAGTATTTT
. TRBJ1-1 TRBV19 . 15 CASSRFRDMNTEAFF TGTGCCAGTAGTAGGTTCAGGGACATGAACACTGAAGCTTTCTTT
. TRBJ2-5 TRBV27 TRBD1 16 CASSSSTGGLRETQYF TGTGCCAGCAGTTCCAGCACAGGGGGCTTGAGGGAGACCCAGTACTTC
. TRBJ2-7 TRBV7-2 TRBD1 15 CASSPSGTGLGEQYF TGTGCCAGCAGCCCCTCCGGGACAGGTCTTGGGGAGCAGTACTTC
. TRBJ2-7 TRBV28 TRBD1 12 CAGGTGPYEQYF TGTGCCGGCGGGACAGGGCCCTACGAGCAGTACTTC
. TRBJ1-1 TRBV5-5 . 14 CASSSDTGDTEAFF TGTGCCAGCAGCTCGGACACCGGAGACACTGAAGCTTTCTTT
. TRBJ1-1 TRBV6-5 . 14 CASNNHTVNTEAFF TGTGCCAGCAACAACCATACAGTGAACACTGAAGCTTTCTTT
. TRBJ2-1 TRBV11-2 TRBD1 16 CASTVEWDSSYNEQFF TGTGCCAGCACGGTCGAGTGGGACAGCTCCTACAATGAGCAGTTCTTC
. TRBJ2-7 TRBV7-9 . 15 CASSLGAGRAYEQYF TGTGCCAGCAGCTTAGGCGCGGGGCGGGCCTACGAGCAGTACTTC
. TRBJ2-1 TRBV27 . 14 CASSLAEGISEQFF TGTGCCAGCAGTTTAGCGGAGGGGATATCGGAGCAGTTCTTC
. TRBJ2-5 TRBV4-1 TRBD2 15 CASSQEGLAGETQYF TGCGCCAGCAGCCAAGAGGGGCTAGCGGGAGAGACCCAGTACTTC
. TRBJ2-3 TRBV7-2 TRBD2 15 CASSLEGSGRDTQYF TGTGCCAGCAGCTTAGAGGGTAGCGGGAGAGATACGCAGTATTTT
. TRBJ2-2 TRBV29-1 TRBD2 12 CSVPGGGGELFF TGCAGCGTCCCGGGAGGCGGCGGGGAGCTGTTTTTT
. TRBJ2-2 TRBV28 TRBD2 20 CASSSIHLTSGRDNTGELFF TGTGCCAGCAGTTCGATCCACTTGACTAGCGGGAGGGATAACACCGGGGAGCTGTTTTTT